These 23 T cell receptor beta chains were all obtained from the same sample, sequenced in a study of CD8+CD57+ T cells in acquired aplastic anemia. Genomic DNA served as template for TCR beta VDJ and CDR3 profiling. TCRdb recomputed calls from the reads with MiXCR, one row per CDR3 protein. The sample holds 160,000 or so distinct CDR3 sequences, less than 50% seen once. Patients selected for sequencing had displayed CD8+CD57+ cell expansion by flow cytometry. The sequenced sample was sorted CD4+, CD8+, or CD8+CD57+ T cells (not recorded which) from PBMCs. These TCRs come from a human donor with aplastic anemia.

This clonotype was seen only a few times. This chain links TRBV6-4 with TRBJ1-4; 9 bases are a match to TRBD1. V lost 4 bases and J lost 9; bases outside the gene matches: 6. The germline V gene has CDR1 MRHNA and CDR2 SNTAGT. The CDR3 is 14 amino acids. CDR3 loop: CASSGGTGKKKLFF. DNA of the CDR3: TGTGCCAGCAGTGGCGGGACAGGGAAGAAAAAACTGTTTTTT.

The rearrangement links TRBV11-1 to TRBJ2-1; 8 bases align to TRBD2. Germline V gives CDR1 SGHAT, CDR2 FQDESV (reference sequence). V trimming: 5 bases; J trimming: 3 bases; junction bases outside the gene matches: 6. The CDR3 loop spans 15 amino acids. The DNA of the CDR3 is TGTGCCAGCAGCCTAACTAGCGGCTTCTACAATGAGCAGTTCTTC. Translation: CASSLTSGFYNEQFF.

This clonotype has only one observation. The J gene is TRBJ2-5, the V gene TRBV2; 10 nucleotides align to TRBD1. Germline V gene data show CDR1 as SNHLY and CDR2 as FYNNEI. V lost 6 bases and J lost 5; bases outside the gene matches: 3. The CDR3 covers 13 residues. CDR3 amino acids: CASRGQGGETQYF. The CDR3 region has the DNA TGTGCCAGCAGAGGACAGGGGGGCGAGACCCAGTACTTC.

The gene calls are TRBV2 and TRBJ2-3, with D possibly being TRBD2 (6 bases). The CDR3 contains 13 residues. V was shortened by 4 bases and J by 2 bases, with 7 bases between the two germline ends. Germline V gives CDR1 SNHLY, CDR2 FYNNEI. CDR3 in DNA: TGTGCCAGCAGTGCGGGGGACACAGATACGCAGTATTTT. Protein: CASSAGDTDTQYF.

CDR3: CASSKGAMRGYEQYF. The CDR3 DNA reads as TGTGCCAGTAGTAAGGGGGCGATGCGGGGATACGAGCAGTACTTC. The chain has TRBV19 and TRBJ2-7; a possible D gene is TRBD1 (7 bases). CDR1 is LNHDA, CDR2 SQIVND, per germline (reference sequence). This CDR3 is built from 15 residues. V lost 4 bases and J lost 4, with 17 bases in between.

With respect to this clonotype: The junction shows a germline mismatch at one end, possibly a read error. This sequence joins TRBV10-3 and TRBJ2-3; D is perhaps TRBD1 or TRBD2 (5 bases each). The CDR3 has 16 residues. Germline CDR1 reads ENHRY; CDR2 reads SYGVKD. The CDR3 sequence is CAATGTDGFSPDTQYF. CDR3 coding DNA: TGTGCCGCCACCGGGACGGACGGTTTTTCCCCAGATACGCAGTACTTT.

Ten or more counts support this clonotype. V usage is TRBV6-5 and J usage is TRBJ2-6; weak D call: TRBD1 (5 bases). This CDR3 has 14 residues. Germline-derived CDR1 and CDR2 are MNHEY and SVGAGI. The V and J ends lost 6 bases and 3 bases respectively, with 9 bases between them. CDR3 amino acids: CASSQGGGANVLTF. For the CDR3, the DNA is TGTGCCAGCAGCCAGGGTGGTGGGGCCAACGTCCTGACTTTC.

This clonotype was counted between two and nine times. One end of the junction fails to match germline, which may point to a read error. The CDR3 nucleotides are TGTGCCAGCAGTCGGGAGGATCGGGGGGCTAACTATGGCTACACCTTC. It encodes CASSREDRGANYGYTF. The gene calls are TRBV10-2 and TRBJ1-2; weak D call: TRBD1 (5 bases). The CDR3 runs 16 residues. Germline V gene lookup returns CDR1 WSHSY and CDR2 SAAADI.

This rearrangement joins TRBV10-1 to TRBJ2-5; 10 bases match TRBD1. This CDR3 contains 13 residues. Germline assignment: CDR1 WNHNN and CDR2 SYGVQD (reference sequence). The J segment lost 9 bases and the V segment lost 0 bases, leaving 1 base of the junction unmatched. Here the CDR3 DNA reads TGCGCCAGCAGTGAGTCGACAGGGGGCGCCCAGTACTTC. Translated: CASSESTGGAQYF.

There are many counts of this clonotype. The gene calls are TRBV13 and TRBJ1-1; D remains unclear. The CDR3 contains 12 residues. Germline CDR1 reads PRHDT; CDR2 reads FYEKMQ (reference sequence). Trimming left V 5 bases short and J 11 bases short, with 15 bases between. The CDR3 spells CASSPYPAVAFF. The CDR3 DNA is TGTGCCAGCAGCCCTTACCCCGCAGTGGCTTTCTTT.

V gene TRBV6-1 combines with J gene TRBJ1-5; TRBD1 is a possible D gene (6 bases). The CDR3 runs 15 residues. Trimming stripped 11 bases from V and 2 bases from J, with 19 bases between. The germline V gene has CDR1 MNHNS and CDR2 SASEGT. The CDR3 loop reads CAGGGGEGGNQPQHF. The CDR3 DNA sequence: TGTGCCGGCGGCGGGGGCGAGGGTGGCAATCAGCCCCAGCATTTT.

This chain joins TRBV2 and TRBJ1-2; 7 positions agree with TRBD1. V was pared by 6 bases and J by 4 bases, with 8 bases of the junction left unmatched. The V gene's germline CDR1 is SNHLY and CDR2 FYNNEI. The CDR3 covers 14 residues. CDR3 sequence: CASSARGIIYGYTF. The CDR3 DNA reads TGTGCCAGCAGCGCCAGGGGGATCATCTATGGCTACACCTTC.

This clonotype has at least ten counts. The CDR3 loop is CASRGTGWQETQYF. The CDR3 bases are TGTGCCAGCAGAGGGACAGGGTGGCAAGAGACCCAGTACTTC. The chain joins TRBV6-1 to TRBJ2-5; TRBD1 matches at 9 bases. CDR1 MNHNS and CDR2 SASEGT come from the germline V gene. V gave up 6 bases and J gave up 2 bases; unmatched junction bases: 4. The CDR3 runs to 14 residues.

Many counts were recorded for this clonotype. The V gene is TRBV20-1, the J gene TRBJ2-7; D perhaps matches TRBD2 (5 bases). The CDR3 contains 12 residues. V gave up 3 bases and J gave up 2 bases, with 8 bases separating them. Germline V gene data show CDR1 as DFQATT and CDR2 as SNEGSKA (reference sequence). In nucleotides, the CDR3 is TGCAGTGCTAGTACCGGGACCTACGAGCAGTACTTC. The encoded protein is CSASTGTYEQYF.

With respect to this clonotype: The CDR3 ends on some other residue instead of the conserved phenylalanine or tryptophan, so this is likely a read error. No DNA is shown, since the ends of the CDR3 on it are uncertain; the CDR3 is the one TCRdb lists. V gene TRBV11-3 combines with J gene TRBJ2-7; the table's D call, TRBD2, was not checked against the DNA. Germline CDR1 SGHNT, CDR2 YENEEA. The CDR3 is 9 residues long, counting both termini. The chain's CDR3 is CASSLGGLA.

The chain is built from TRBV7-6 and TRBJ1-2; D is possibly TRBD1 (6 bases). This CDR3 is 13 amino acids long. The ends were cut back, 3 bases at V and 4 bases at J, with 9 bases in the middle. Germline CDR1 and CDR2: SGHVS and FNYEAQ. The CDR3 DNA is TGTGCCAGCAGCTTTCGGGACACCTATGGCTACACCTTC. This sequence encodes CASSFRDTYGYTF.

This clonotype was counted between two and nine times. The rearrangement joins TRBV11-2 to TRBJ2-2, with 8 bases matching TRBD2. CDR1 SGHAT and CDR2 FQNNGV come from the germline V gene. The CDR3 runs to 16 residues. V lost 3 bases, J lost 6 bases, and 9 bases stayed unmatched. CDR3 region: CASSFSPGRAAGELFF. For the CDR3, the DNA is TGTGCCAGCAGCTTTAGTCCCGGGAGGGCCGCCGGGGAGCTGTTTTTT.

This chain links TRBV11-1 with TRBJ1-1; D gene uncertain. The CDR3 runs 16 residues. Trimming left V 2 bases short and J 0 bases short, with 13 bases between. From germline, CDR1 is SGHAT and CDR2 FQDESV (reference sequence). Here the CDR3 DNA reads TGTGCCAGCAGCTTAAGCGGTGGCGGAGTGAACACTGAAGCTTTCTTT. It yields the protein CASSLSGGGVNTEAFF.

The chain has TRBV15 and TRBJ1-1; no firm D call. The CDR3 spans 14 residues. Germline V lookup: CDR1 LNHNV, CDR2 YYDKDF (reference sequence). The germline V and J ends were trimmed by 1 base and 4 bases, with 10 bases remaining between them. CDR3 amino acids: CATSRVVGSTEAFF. In DNA form, the CDR3 reads TGTGCCACCAGCAGAGTGGTTGGGAGCACTGAAGCTTTCTTT.

The V and J genes are TRBV20-1 and TRBJ1-5, with D perhaps matching TRBD1 (6 bases). CDR3 length: 14 amino acids. Germline V gene lookup returns CDR1 DFQATT and CDR2 SNEGSKA (reference sequence). V shed 1 base and J shed 2 bases, with 9 bases lying between them. CDR3 residues: CSARVAGGNQPQHF. In DNA, the CDR3 is TGCAGTGCTAGAGTTGCAGGGGGCAATCAGCCCCAGCATTTT.

CDR3 region: CAGGLGVQGTDTQYF. In nucleotides, the CDR3 is TGTGCCGGAGGACTAGGGGTTCAAGGCACAGATACGCAGTATTTT. The J gene is TRBJ2-3, the V gene TRBV11-2; 7 bases match TRBD2. Germline CDR1 and CDR2: SGHAT and FQNNGV. There are 15 residues in the CDR3. The ends lost 11 bases at V and 1 base at J; junction bases unmatched: 12.

The sample holds many counts of this clonotype. This chain connects TRBV6-5 to TRBJ2-2; D is undetermined. The V gene's germline CDR1 is MNHEY and CDR2 SVGAGI. Trimming pared 0 bases from V and 5 bases from J, leaving 7 bases between. The CDR3 covers 14 residues. The DNA for the CDR3 is TGTGCCAGCAGTTACTCGATTGCGACCGGGGAGCTGTTTTTT. Protein sequence: CASSYSIATGELFF.

This chain connects TRBV19 to TRBJ1-1, with 8 bases lining up with TRBD1. CDR1 and CDR2 (germline): LNHDA, SQIVND (reference sequence). The junction had 8 bases not matched to a gene; V was cut back by 5 bases and J by 6 bases. CDR3 length: 14 amino acids. The CDR3 region has the DNA TGTGCCAGTAGTGCGGACAGGGATTCCTCTGAAGCTTTCTTT. It translates to CASSADRDSSEAFF.